One sample yielded the 15 T cell receptor beta chains listed below, sequenced in a study of cytomegalovirus exposure and HLA in healthy donors. Some clones are missing from TCRdb's copy, which holds only in-frame ones; the method was immunoSEQ multiplex PCR. The sample lists 230,000 or so clones; about 91% were seen once. The sequenced sample was PBMCs. The receptor set was obtained from a woman aged 18-29 years in good health and CMV-seronegative.

The J gene is TRBJ1-4, the V gene TRBV2; TRBD1 might be the D (6 bases). Germline V CDR1 and CDR2: SNHLY, FYNNEI. V was cut by 6 bases and J by 5 bases, with 13 bases left in between. The CDR3 covers 14 residues. For the CDR3, the DNA is TGTGCCAGCAGCCTACAGGGAACGAATGAAAAACTGTTTTTT. Residues: CASSLQGTNEKLFF.

The chain is built from TRBV7-8 and TRBJ2-5; TRBD2 might be the D (7 bases). This CDR3 comprises 20 residues. CDR1 SGHVS and CDR2 FQNEAQ come from the germline V gene. V was cut by 5 bases and J by 4 bases, with 32 bases left in between. As DNA, the CDR3 is TGTGCCAGCAGCAACCCAAGGATTGGGCGGGAGACCCTAGGGGGAGAGACCCAGTACTTC. Protein product: CASSNPRIGRETLGGETQYF.

In DNA, the CDR3 is TGTGCCAGTAGTAGGAATGAGGCAGGGGGCGATCAGCCCCAGCATTTT. Its protein product is CASSRNEAGGDQPQHF. The rearrangement joins TRBV19 to TRBJ1-5; the match to TRBD1 covers 8 bases. The CDR3 loop spans 16 amino acids. J gave up 5 bases and V 4 bases, and 10 bases lay outside the gene matches. CDR1 and CDR2 (germline): LNHDA, SQIVND (reference sequence).

V gene TRBV30 combines with J gene TRBJ1-4; TRBD1 matches 7 bases. The germline V gene encodes CDR1 GTSNPN and CDR2 SVGIG (reference sequence). This CDR3 is built from 14 residues. The junction had 5 bases not matched to a gene; V was cut back by 4 bases and J by 3 bases. The CDR3: CAWKTGYANEKLFF. The CDR3 nucleotides read TGTGCCTGGAAGACAGGGTATGCTAATGAAAAACTGTTTTTT.

The gene calls are TRBV19 and TRBJ2-6, with 8 nucleotides matching TRBD1. V gave up 6 bases and J gave up 0 bases; unmatched junction bases: 7. This CDR3 has 17 residues. The germline V gene encodes CDR1 LNHDA and CDR2 SQIVND (reference sequence). The CDR3 DNA is TGTGCCAGTAGATCGGAGACAGGGGACTCTGGGGCCAACGTCCTGACTTTC. This encodes CASRSETGDSGANVLTF.

The V gene is TRBV27, the J gene TRBJ1-1; 7 bases are shared with TRBD1. Trimming removed 6 bases from V and 4 bases from J; junction bases left unmatched: 5. The CDR3 has 13 residues. Germline V CDR1 and CDR2: MNHEY, SMNVEV (reference sequence). Here the CDR3 DNA reads TGTGCCAGCAGCTCCAGGGGGGCCACTGAAGCTTTCTTT. It translates to CASSSRGATEAFF.

The chain is built from TRBV7-2 and TRBJ2-7; D is possibly TRBD2 (6 bases). CDR1 is SGHTA, CDR2 FQGNSA, per germline. V dropped 1 base and J dropped 3 bases, with 13 bases sitting between them. The CDR3 runs to 15 residues. Written as DNA, the CDR3 is TGTGCCAGCAGCTTAGGGGTAGCGGCCAACTACGAGCAGTACTTC. Protein: CASSLGVAANYEQYF.

The chain joins TRBV6-1 to TRBJ2-3, with a tentative D call TRBD2 (5 bases). Trimming cost V 2 bases and J 5 bases, with 20 bases left between them. The germline V gene encodes CDR1 MNHNS and CDR2 SASEGT. The CDR3 contains 17 residues. CDR3 protein: CASSEREAAIPQDTQYF. The CDR3 bases are TGTGCCAGCAGTGAAAGAGAAGCGGCCATTCCACAAGATACGCAGTATTTT.

J is TRBJ2-4 and V is TRBV6-5; D is perhaps TRBD2 (5 bases). V was trimmed by 8 bases and J by 5 bases, leaving 10 bases between them. The CDR3 has 12 residues. Germline CDR1 reads MNHEY; CDR2 reads SVGAGI. The CDR3 spells CASLGIQNIQYF. In DNA, the CDR3 is TGTGCCAGCCTCGGGATTCAAAACATTCAGTACTTC.

V usage is TRBV5-1 and J usage is TRBJ2-1; the match to TRBD2 covers 10 bases. Germline V gene sequence: CDR1 SGHRS, CDR2 YFSETQ. This CDR3 is 12 amino acids long. V lost 4 bases to trimming and J lost 10 bases; unmatched junction nucleotides: 2. The CDR3, as DNA: TGCGCCAGCAGCCCGACTAGCGGGGAGCAGTTCTTC. It translates to CASSPTSGEQFF.

This chain connects TRBV28 to TRBJ1-1; 9 bases match TRBD1. The germline gives CDR1 MDHEN, CDR2 SYDVKM. Losses at the gene ends were 5 bases for V and 4 bases for J; bases not matched to a gene: 8. There are 15 residues in the CDR3. Here the CDR3 reads CASSDNRGPGTEAFF. CDR3 nucleotide sequence: TGTGCCAGCAGTGACAACAGGGGGCCGGGCACTGAAGCTTTCTTT.

This clone was observed a handful of times. This chain uses TRBV27 with TRBJ1-2, with D possibly matching TRBD1 (6 bases). The germline V gene has CDR1 MNHEY and CDR2 SMNVEV (reference sequence). This CDR3 comprises 14 residues. V gave up 7 bases and J gave up 6 bases, with 18 bases separating them. The CDR3 is CASTHSGERDGYTF. The CDR3 DNA is TGTGCCAGCACCCACTCAGGGGAAAGAGATGGCTACACCTTC.

This chain's CDR3 is CASSVSSGGQLYNEQYF. The CDR3 DNA reads TGTGCCAGCAGTGTTTCGTCAGGGGGCCAATTGTACAACGAGCAGTACTTC. This chain connects TRBV28 to TRBJ2-7; TRBD1 aligns across 8 bases. The junction had 17 bases not matched to a gene; V was cut back by 5 bases and J by 5 bases. Germline assignment: CDR1 MDHEN and CDR2 SYDVKM. The CDR3 consists of 17 residues.

This chain links TRBV2 with TRBJ1-2, with D possibly matching TRBD1 (6 bases). In germline, CDR1 is SNHLY, CDR2 FYNNEI. V was trimmed by 2 bases and J by 5 bases, leaving 9 bases between them. This CDR3 comprises 13 residues. In DNA form, the CDR3 reads TGTGCCAGCAGTGAAACAGGGCAGTATGGCTACACCTTC. Its protein is CASSETGQYGYTF.

V gene TRBV6-1 combines with J gene TRBJ1-5; 8 nucleotides agree with TRBD1. Germline CDR1 reads MNHNS; CDR2 reads SASEGT. V lost 5 bases and J lost 6; bases outside the gene matches: 9. The CDR3 runs to 15 residues. DNA for the CDR3: TGTGCCAGCAGTTCCCAGGTGACAGGGGTTCAGCCCCAGCATTTT. It is translated as CASSSQVTGVQPQHF.